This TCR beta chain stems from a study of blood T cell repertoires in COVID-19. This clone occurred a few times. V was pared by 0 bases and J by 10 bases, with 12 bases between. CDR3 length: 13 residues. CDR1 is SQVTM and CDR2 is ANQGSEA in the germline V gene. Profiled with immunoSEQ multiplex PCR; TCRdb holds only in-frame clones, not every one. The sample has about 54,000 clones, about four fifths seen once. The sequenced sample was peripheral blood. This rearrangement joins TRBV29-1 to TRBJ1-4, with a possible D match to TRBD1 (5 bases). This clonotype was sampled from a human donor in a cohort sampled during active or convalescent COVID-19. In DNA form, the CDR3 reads TGCAGCGTTGAAGACAGGGTGGAACCAAAACTGTTTTTT. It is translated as CSVEDRVEPKLFF.